Presented here are 6 T cell receptor beta chains from one specimen sequenced in a study of T cells expressing NK-cell markers. TCRdb reprocessed the 5' RACE reads and stores each CDR3 protein as one record, lacking DNA. Here the sample table reports a few hundred thousand distinct CDR3 sequences. The source material was blood T cells: a sorted CD56 or NKG2C T cell subset, CD4+ or CD8+ T cells, or bulk PBMC T cells (not recorded which). These receptors all stem from a man aged 18-75 years in good health.

The chain carries TRBV2 and TRBJ2-1; lacking DNA, the TRBD2 call made by TCRdb goes unchecked. The CDR3 is 16 amino acids. In germline, CDR1 is SNHLY, CDR2 FYNNEI. CDR3 amino acids: CASTRTGGTSATVGFF.

The chain combines TRBV7-6 with TRBJ2-2; TCRdb lists TRBD1, though no DNA is available to test this call. The germline gives CDR1 SGHVS, CDR2 FNYEAQ. The CDR3 runs 17 residues. This CDR3 is CASSLVGGAQNTGELFF.

This chain connects TRBV3-1 to TRBJ2-5; TCRdb picks TRBD2, but there is no DNA to check that call. This CDR3 region has 17 residues. The germline gives CDR1 LGHDT, CDR2 YNNKEL (reference sequence). CDR3 in amino acids: CASSQDRSGGALETQYF.

V is TRBV5-6 and J is TRBJ2-7; with no DNA, the TCRdb D assignment of TRBD1 cannot be verified. CDR3 size: 15 residues. The V gene's germline CDR1 is SGHDT and CDR2 YYEEEE. The CDR3 protein is CASSFLDRAGNEQYF.

CDR3 loop: CASSYDPVGTRKAFF. This chain links TRBV6-2 or TRBV6-3 with TRBJ1-1; without DNA, the TCRdb call of TRBD1 cannot be checked. CDR1 is MNHEY, CDR2 SVGEGT, per germline. The length of the CDR3 is 15 residues.

The rearrangement links TRBV7-8 to TRBJ2-7; TCRdb's D gene call, TRBD1, goes unchecked for lack of DNA. The CDR3 loop spans 18 amino acids. Looked up from germline, CDR1 is SGHVS and CDR2 is FQNEAQ. The chain's CDR3 is CASSSYRGSPLDSYEQYF.